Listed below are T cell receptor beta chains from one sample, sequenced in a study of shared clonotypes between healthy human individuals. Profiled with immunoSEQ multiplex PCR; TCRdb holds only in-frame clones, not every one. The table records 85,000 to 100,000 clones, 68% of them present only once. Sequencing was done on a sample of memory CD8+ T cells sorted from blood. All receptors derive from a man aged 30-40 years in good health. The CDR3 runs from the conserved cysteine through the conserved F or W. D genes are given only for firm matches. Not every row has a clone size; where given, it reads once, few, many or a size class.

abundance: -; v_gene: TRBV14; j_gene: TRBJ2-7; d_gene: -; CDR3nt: TGTGCCAGCAGCCAAGATCAACTAGGGGCTCTCGAGCAGTACTTC; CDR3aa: CASSQDQLGALEQYF
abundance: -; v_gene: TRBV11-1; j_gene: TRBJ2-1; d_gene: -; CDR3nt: TGTGCCAGCAGCCTTCTAGCCTTCAATGAGCAGTTCTTC; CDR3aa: CASSLLAFNEQFF
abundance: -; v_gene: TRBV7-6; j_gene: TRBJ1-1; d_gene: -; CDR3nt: TGTGCCAGCAGCTTAGCCCGGGACAAAGAGCGGTCGAACACTGAAGCTTTCTTT; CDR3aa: CASSLARDKERSNTEAFF
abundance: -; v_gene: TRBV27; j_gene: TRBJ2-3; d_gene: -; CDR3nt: TGTGCCACGTGGCACAGGCCCACAGATACGCAGTATTTT; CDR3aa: CATWHRPTDTQYF
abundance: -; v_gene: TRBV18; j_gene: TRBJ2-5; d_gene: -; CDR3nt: TGTGCCAGCTCACCATTCGGACAGAAGCAAGAGACCCAGTACTTC; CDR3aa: CASSPFGQKQETQYF
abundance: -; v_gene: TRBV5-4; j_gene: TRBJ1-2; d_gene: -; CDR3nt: TGTGCCAGCAGTCAAGGGGGGAACTATGGCTACACCTTC; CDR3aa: CASSQGGNYGYTF
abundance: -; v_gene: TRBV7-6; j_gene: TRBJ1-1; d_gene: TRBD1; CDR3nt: TGTGCCAGCAGCTTATTACAACAGGGGTTGAACACTGAAGCTTTCTTT; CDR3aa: CASSLLQQGLNTEAFF
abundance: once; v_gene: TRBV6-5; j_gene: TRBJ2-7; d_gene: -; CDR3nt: TGTGCCAGCAGTTACTCGCCAACGTCCCCGCGCGAGCAGTACTTC; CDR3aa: CASSYSPTSPREQYF
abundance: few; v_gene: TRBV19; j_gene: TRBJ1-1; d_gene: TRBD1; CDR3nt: TGTGCCAGTAGGACAGGGAGTGAGGGCCCTGAAGCTTTCTTT; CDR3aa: CASRTGSEGPEAFF
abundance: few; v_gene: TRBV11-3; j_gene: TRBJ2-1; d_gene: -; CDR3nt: TGTGCCAGCAGCGTAACGATGGGGAATGAGCAGTTCTTC; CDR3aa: CASSVTMGNEQFF
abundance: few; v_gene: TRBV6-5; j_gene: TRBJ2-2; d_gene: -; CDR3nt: TGTGCCAGCAGTTACTACTCCGGGGAGCTGTTTTTT; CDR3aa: CASSYYSGELFF
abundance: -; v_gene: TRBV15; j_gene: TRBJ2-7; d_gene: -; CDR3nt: TGTGCCACCCGACCAGGGGCCGCCGGGGTATACGAGCAGTACTTC; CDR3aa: CATRPGAAGVYEQYF
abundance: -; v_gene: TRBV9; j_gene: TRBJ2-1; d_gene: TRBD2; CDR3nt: TGTGCCAGCAGCGTAGACCTTCTAGCGGGCTCCTACAATGAGCAGTTCTTC; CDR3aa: CASSVDLLAGSYNEQFF
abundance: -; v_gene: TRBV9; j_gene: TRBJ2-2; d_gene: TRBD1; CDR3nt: TGTGCCAGCAGCGTAGACCCCGGGACAGGGACGAACGGGGAGCTGTTTTTT; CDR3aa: CASSVDPGTGTNGELFF
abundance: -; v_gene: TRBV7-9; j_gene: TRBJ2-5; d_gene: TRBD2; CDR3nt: TGTGCCAGCAGCTTAGGAAGGCTAGCGGGAGGGCCCCAAGAGACCCAGTACTTC; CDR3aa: CASSLGRLAGGPQETQYF
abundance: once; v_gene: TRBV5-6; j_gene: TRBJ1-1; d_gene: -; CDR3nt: TGTGCCAGCAGTCAAATGGTTCTAAAACTACAGGAGGACACTGAAGCTTTCTTT; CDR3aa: CASSQMVLKLQEDTEAFF
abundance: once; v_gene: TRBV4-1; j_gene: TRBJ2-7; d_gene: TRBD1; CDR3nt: TGCGCCAGCTCCTTAGAAGGGACAGGGTTTACCCACGAGCAGTACTTC; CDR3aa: CASSLEGTGFTHEQYF
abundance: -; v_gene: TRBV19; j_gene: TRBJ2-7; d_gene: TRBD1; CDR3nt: TGTGCCAGTAGTATAGTCGGACAGGGCGGCTACGAGCAGTACTTC; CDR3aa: CASSIVGQGGYEQYF
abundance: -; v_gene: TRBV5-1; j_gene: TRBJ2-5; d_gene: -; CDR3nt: TGCGCCAGCAGATCGGACGCGGAGACCCAGTACTTC; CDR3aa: CASRSDAETQYF
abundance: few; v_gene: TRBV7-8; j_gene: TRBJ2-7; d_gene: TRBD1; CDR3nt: TGTGCCAGCAGCTTAGGGGACAGGGTAAGCTACGAGCAGTACTTC; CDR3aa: CASSLGDRVSYEQYF
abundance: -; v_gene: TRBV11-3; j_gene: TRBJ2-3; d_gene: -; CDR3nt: TGTGCCAGCAGCTTAGGGCTCACAGATACGCAGTATTTT; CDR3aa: CASSLGLTDTQYF
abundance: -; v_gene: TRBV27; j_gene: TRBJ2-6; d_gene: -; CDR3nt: TGTGCCAGCAGCGGACGTACCTCTGGGGCCAACGTCCTGACTTTC; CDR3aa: CASSGRTSGANVLTF
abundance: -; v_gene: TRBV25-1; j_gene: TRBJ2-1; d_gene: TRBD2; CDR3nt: TGTGCCAGCAGTGACCCGGGGGAGGGCCTTTACAATGAGCAGTTCTTC; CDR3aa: CASSDPGEGLYNEQFF
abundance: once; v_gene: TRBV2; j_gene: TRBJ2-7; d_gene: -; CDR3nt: TGTGCCAGCAGTGTCTACGAGCAGTACTTC; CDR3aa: CASSVYEQYF